The TCR beta chain under discussion was sequenced for a study of T-cell memory formation after mild COVID-19. Study results and caveats: Proof of SARS-CoV-2 specificity was absent for the second-wave clones that crested on day 37.

About this clonotype: The antigen remains unidentified.

TCRdb re-analysed the 5' RACE reads in MiXCR, keeping a single row per CDR3 protein. The table shows 470,000 or so distinct CDR3 sequences, with 15% to 20% occurring only once. The receptor comes from an adult woman who had mild COVID-19 (a few samples of this study predate the infection). Cell type and time point are not known. Sequenced input: PBMCs or a T cell subset sorted from them (not recorded which).

CDR3 protein: CASRSSLANEQFF. The CDR3 DNA reads as TGCGCCAGCAGATCTTCGCTAGCGAATGAGCAGTTCTTC. The chain uses TRBV5-1 and TRBJ2-1; D might be TRBD2 (6 bases). This CDR3 contains 13 residues. V lost 5 bases, J lost 7 bases, and 13 bases lay in between. The V gene's germline CDR1 is SGHRS and CDR2 YFSETQ.